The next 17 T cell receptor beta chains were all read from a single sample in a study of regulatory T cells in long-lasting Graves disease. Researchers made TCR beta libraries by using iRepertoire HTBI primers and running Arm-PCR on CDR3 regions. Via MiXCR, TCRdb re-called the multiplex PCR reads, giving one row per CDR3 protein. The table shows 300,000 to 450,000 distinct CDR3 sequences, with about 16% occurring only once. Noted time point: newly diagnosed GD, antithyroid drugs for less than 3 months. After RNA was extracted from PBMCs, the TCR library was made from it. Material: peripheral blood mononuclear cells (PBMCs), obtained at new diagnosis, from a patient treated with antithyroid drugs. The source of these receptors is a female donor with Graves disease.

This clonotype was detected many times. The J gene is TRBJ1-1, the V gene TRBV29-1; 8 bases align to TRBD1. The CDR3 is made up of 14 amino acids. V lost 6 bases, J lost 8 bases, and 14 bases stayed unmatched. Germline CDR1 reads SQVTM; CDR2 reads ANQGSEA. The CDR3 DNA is TGCAGCGTGGAACCTTTTCAGGGGGCACAGGAAGCTTTCTTT. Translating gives CSVEPFQGAQEAFF.

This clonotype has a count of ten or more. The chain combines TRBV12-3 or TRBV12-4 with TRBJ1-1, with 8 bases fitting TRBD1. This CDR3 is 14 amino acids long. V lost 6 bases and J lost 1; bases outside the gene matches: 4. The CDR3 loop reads CASSWTGKNTEAFF. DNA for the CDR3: TGTGCCAGCAGCTGGACAGGGAAGAACACTGAAGCTTTCTTT.

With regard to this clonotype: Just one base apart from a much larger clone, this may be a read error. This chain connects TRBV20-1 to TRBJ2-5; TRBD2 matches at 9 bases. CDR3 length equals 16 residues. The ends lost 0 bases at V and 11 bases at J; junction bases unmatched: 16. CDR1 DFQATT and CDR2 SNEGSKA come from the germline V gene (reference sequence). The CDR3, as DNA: TGCAGTGCTAGAGATGGAAATGGGCGGGGGGGCAATGAGCAGTACTTC. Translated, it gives CSARDGNGRGGNEQYF.

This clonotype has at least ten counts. The CDR3 DNA reads as TGTGCCAGCAGGATAAGCTCCTACAATGAGCAGTTCTTC. As protein: CASRISSYNEQFF. The chain uses TRBV28 and TRBJ2-1, with D uncertain. This CDR3 comprises 13 residues. V was clipped by 6 bases and J by 0 bases, with 6 bases between them. CDR1 is MDHEN and CDR2 is SYDVKM in the germline V gene.

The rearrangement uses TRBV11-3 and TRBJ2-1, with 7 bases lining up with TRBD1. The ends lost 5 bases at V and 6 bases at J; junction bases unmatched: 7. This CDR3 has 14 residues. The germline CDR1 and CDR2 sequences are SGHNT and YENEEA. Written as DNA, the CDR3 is TGTGCCAGCAGCCCGGGCCACAGGGGCAATGAGCAGTTCTTC. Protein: CASSPGHRGNEQFF.

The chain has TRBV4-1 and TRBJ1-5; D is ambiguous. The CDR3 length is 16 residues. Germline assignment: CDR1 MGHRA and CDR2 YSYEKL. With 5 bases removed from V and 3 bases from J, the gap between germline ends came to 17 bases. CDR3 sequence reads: CASSGFPRKFNQPQHF. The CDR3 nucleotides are TGCGCCAGCAGCGGGTTCCCTAGGAAGTTCAATCAGCCCCAGCATTTT.

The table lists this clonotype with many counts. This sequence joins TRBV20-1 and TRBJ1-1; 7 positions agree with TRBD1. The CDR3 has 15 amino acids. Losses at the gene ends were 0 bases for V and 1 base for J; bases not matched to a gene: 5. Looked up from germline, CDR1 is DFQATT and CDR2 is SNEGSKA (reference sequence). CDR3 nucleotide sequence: TGCAGTGCTAGAGATCCGAAGGGGGCGAACACTGAAGCTTTCTTT. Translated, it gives CSARDPKGANTEAFF.

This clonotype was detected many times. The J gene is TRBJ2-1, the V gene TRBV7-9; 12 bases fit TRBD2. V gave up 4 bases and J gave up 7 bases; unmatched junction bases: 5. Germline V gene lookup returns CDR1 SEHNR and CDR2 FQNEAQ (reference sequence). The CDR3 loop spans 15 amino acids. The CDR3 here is CASSSRLAGVNEQFF. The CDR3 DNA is TGTGCCAGCAGCTCGAGACTAGCGGGGGTAAATGAGCAGTTCTTC.

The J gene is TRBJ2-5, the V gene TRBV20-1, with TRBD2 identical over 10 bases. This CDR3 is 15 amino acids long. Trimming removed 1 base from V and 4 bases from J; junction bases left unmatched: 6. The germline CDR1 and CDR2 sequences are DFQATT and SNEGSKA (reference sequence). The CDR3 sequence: CSARAASGRIETQYF. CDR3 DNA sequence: TGCAGTGCTAGAGCGGCTAGCGGGAGAATAGAGACCCAGTACTTC.

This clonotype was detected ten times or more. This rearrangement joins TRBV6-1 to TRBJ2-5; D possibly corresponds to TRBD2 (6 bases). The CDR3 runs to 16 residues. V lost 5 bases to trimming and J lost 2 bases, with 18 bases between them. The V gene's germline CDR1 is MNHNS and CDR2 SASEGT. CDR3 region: CASSRPFPSEQETQYF. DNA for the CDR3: TGTGCCAGCAGTCGCCCGTTTCCTAGCGAACAAGAGACCCAGTACTTC.

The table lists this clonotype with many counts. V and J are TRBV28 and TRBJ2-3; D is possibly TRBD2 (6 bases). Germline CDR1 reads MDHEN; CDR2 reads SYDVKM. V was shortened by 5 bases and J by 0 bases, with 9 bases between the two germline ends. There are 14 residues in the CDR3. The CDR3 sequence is CASSPGTSTDTQYF. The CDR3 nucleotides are TGTGCCAGCAGTCCCGGGACTAGCACAGATACGCAGTATTTT.

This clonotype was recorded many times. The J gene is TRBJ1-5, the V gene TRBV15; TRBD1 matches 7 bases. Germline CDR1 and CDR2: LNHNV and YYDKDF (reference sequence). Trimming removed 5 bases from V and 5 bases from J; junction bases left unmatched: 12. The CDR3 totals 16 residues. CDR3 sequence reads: CATSPREGASDQPQHF. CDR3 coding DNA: TGTGCCACCAGCCCCCGGGAGGGGGCGAGCGATCAGCCCCAGCATTTT.

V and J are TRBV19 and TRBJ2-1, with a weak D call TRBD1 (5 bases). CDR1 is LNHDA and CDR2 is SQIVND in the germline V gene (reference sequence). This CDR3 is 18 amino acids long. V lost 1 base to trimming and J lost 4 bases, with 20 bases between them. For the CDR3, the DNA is TGTGCCAGTAGTATAGGGTCCAGGGTGGATTTCAGGTACAATGAGCAGTTCTTC. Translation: CASSIGSRVDFRYNEQFF.

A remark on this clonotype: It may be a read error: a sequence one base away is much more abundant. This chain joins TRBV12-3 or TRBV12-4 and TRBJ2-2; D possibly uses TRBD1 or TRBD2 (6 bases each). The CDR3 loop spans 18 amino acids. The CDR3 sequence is CASSLNRGLTFSTRELFF. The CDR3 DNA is TGTGCCAGCAGTTTAAATCGGGGGCTAACGTTTAGCACCAGGGAGCTGTTTTTT.

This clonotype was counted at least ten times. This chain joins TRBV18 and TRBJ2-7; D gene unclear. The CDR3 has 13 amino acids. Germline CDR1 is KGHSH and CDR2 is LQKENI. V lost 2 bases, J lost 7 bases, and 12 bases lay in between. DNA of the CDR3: TGTGCCAGCTCACCAATGGCGGCCGGAGAGCAGTACTTC. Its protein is CASSPMAAGEQYF. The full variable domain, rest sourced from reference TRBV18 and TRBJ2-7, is NAGVMQNPRHLVRRRGQEARLRCSPMKGHSHVYWYRQLPEEGLKFMVYLQKENIIDESGMPKERFSAEFPKEGPSILRIQQVVRGDSAAYFCASSPMAAGEQYFGPGTRLTVT.

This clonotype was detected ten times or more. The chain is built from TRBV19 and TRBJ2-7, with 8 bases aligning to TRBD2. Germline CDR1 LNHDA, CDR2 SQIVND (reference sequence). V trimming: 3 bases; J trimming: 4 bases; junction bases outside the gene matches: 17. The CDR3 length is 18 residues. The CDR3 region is CASSIGSGGSGAGYEQYF. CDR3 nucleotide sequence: TGTGCCAGTAGTATCGGGAGCGGGGGAAGCGGAGCCGGTTACGAGCAGTACTTC. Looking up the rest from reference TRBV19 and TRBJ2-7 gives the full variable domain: DGGITQSPKYLFRKEGQNVTLSCEQNLNHDAMYWYRQDPGQGLRLIYYSQIVNDFQKGDIAEGYSVSREKKESFPLTVTSAQKNPTAFYLCASSIGSGGSGAGYEQYFGPGTRLTVT.

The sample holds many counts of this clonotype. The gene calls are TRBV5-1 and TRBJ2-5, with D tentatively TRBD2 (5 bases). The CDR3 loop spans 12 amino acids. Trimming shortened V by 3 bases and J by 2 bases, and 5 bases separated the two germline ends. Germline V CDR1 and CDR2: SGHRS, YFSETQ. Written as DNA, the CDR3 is TGCGCCAGCAGCTGGACTCAAGAGACCCAGTACTTC. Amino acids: CASSWTQETQYF.